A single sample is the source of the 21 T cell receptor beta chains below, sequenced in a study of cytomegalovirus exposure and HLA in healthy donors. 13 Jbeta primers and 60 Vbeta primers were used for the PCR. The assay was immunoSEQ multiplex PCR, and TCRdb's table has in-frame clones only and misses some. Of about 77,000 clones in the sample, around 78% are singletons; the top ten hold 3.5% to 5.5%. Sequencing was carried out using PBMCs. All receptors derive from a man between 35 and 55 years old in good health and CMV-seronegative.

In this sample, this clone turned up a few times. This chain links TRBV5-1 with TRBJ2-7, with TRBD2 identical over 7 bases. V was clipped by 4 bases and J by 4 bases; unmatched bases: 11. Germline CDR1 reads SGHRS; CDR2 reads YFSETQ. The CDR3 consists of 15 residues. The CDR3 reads CASSERAGFSYEQYF. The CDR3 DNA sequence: TGCGCCAGCAGCGAACGAGCGGGATTCTCGTACGAGCAGTACTTC.

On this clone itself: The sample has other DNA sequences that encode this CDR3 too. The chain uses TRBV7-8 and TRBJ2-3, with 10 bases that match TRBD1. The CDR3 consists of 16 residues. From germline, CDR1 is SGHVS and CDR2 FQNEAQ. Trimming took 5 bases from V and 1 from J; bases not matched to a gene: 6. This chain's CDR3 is CASSPRDRGGTDTQYF. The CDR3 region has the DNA TGTGCCAGCAGCCCCCGGGACAGGGGCGGCACAGATACGCAGTATTTT.

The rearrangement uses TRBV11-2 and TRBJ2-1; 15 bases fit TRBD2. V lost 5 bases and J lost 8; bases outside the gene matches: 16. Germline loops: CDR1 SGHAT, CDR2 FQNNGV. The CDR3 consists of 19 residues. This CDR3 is CASSPRTSGRVDNRDEQFF. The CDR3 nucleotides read TGTGCCAGCAGCCCACGGACTAGCGGGAGGGTAGACAATAGGGATGAGCAGTTCTTC.

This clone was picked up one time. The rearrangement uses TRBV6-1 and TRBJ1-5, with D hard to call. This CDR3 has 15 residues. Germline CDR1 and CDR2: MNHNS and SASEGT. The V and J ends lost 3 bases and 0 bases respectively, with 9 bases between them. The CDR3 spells CASSEWRNSNQPQHF. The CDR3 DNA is TGTGCCAGCAGTGAGTGGAGAAATAGCAATCAGCCCCAGCATTTT.

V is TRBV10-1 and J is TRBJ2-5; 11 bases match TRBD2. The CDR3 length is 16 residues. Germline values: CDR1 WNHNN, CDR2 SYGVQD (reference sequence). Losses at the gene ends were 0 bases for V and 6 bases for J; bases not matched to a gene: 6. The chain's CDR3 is CASSESGTSGWQTQYF. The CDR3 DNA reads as TGCGCCAGCAGTGAGTCAGGGACTAGCGGATGGCAGACCCAGTACTTC.

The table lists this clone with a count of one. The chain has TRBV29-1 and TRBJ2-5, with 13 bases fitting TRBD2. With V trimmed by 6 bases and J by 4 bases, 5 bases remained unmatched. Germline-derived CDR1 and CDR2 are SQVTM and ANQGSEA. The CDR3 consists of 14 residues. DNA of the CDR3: TGCAGCGTCTGGACTAGCGGGAGATTAGAGACCCAGTACTTC. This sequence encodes CSVWTSGRLETQYF.

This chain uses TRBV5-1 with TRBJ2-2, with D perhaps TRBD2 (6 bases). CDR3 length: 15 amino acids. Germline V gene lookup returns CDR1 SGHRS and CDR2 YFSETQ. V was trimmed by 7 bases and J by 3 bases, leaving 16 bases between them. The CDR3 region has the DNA TGCGCCAGCGGTGGGGGGACGAGGGACACCGGGGAGCTGTTTTTT. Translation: CASGGGTRDTGELFF.

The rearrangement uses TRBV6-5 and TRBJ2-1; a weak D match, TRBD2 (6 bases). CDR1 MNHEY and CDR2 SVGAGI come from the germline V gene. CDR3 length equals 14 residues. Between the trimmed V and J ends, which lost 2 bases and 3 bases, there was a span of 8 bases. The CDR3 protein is CASSYGGIYNEQFF. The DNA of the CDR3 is TGTGCCAGCAGTTACGGAGGGATCTACAATGAGCAGTTCTTC.

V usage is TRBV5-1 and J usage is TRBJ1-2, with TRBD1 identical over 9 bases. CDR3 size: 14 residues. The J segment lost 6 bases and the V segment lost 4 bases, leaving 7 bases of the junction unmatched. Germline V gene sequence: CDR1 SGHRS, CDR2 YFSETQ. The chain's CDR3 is CASSTTQGAHGYTF. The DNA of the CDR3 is TGCGCCAGCAGCACAACACAGGGGGCGCATGGCTACACCTTC.

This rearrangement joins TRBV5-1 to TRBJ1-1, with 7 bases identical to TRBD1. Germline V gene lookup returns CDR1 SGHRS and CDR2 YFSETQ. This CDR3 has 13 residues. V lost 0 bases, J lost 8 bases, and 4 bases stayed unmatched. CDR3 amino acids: CASSLVGDREAFF. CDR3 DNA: TGCGCCAGCAGCTTGGTAGGGGACAGAGAAGCTTTCTTT.

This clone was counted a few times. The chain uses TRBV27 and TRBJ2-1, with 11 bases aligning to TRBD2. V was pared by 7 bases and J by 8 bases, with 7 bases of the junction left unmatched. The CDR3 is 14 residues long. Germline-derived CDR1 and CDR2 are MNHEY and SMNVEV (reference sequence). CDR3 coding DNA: TGTGCCAGCACCCGACTAGCGGGATCGTATGAGCAGTTCTTC. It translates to CASTRLAGSYEQFF.

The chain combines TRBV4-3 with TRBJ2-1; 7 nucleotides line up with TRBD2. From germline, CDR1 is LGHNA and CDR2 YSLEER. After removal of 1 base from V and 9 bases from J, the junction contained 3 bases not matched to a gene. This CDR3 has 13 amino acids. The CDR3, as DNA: TGCGCCAGCAGCCAAGTCTCGGGGGGTGAGCAGTTCTTC. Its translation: CASSQVSGGEQFF.

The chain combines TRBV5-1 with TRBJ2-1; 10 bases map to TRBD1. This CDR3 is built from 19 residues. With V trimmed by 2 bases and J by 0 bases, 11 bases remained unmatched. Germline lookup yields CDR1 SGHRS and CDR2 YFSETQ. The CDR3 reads CASSLGQGDPYSSYNEQFF. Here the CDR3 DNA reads TGCGCCAGCAGCTTAGGACAGGGGGACCCCTATAGCTCCTACAATGAGCAGTTCTTC. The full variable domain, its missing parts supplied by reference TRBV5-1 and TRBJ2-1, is KAGVTQTPRYLIKTRGQQVTLSCSPISGHRSVSWYQQTPGQGLQFLFEYFSETQRNKGNFPGRFSGRQFSNSRSEMNVSTLELGDSALYLCASSLGQGDPYSSYNEQFFGPGTRLTVL.

The CDR3 DNA sequence: TGTGCCAGCTCCTGGAGTCCGAACACCGGGGAGCTGTTTTTT. This encodes CASSWSPNTGELFF. The rearrangement uses TRBV10-3 and TRBJ2-2; D is unresolved. Germline loops: CDR1 ENHRY, CDR2 SYGVKD. This CDR3 spans 14 amino acids. Trimming removed 10 bases at V and 0 bases at J, with 12 bases between.

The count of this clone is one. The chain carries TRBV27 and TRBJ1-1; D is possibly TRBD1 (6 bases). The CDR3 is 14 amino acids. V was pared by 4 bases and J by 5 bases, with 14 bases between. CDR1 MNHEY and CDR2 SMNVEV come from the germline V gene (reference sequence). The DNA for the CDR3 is TGTGCCAGCAGTTCCAGGGGTACGTGGACTGAAGCTTTCTTT. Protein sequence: CASSSRGTWTEAFF.

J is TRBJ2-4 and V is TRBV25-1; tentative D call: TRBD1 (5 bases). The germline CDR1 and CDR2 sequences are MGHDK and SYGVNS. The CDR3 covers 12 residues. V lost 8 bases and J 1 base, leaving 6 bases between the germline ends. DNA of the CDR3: TGTGCCAGCCCAGGGGCCAAAAACATTCAGTACTTC. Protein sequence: CASPGAKNIQYF.

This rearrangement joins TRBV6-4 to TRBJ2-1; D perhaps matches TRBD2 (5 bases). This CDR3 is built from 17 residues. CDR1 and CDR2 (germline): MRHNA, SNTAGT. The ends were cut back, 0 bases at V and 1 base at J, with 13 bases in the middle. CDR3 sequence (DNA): TGTGCCAGCAGTGACTCGCCAGCGGTAAATTCCTACAATGAGCAGTTCTTC. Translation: CASSDSPAVNSYNEQFF.

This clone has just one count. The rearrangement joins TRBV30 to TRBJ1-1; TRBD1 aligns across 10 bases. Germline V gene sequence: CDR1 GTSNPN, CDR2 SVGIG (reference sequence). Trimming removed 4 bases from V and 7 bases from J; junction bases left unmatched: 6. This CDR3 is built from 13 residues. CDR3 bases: TGTGCCTGGAAAGTCGGGACAGGGGTTGAAGCTTTCTTT. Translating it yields CAWKVGTGVEAFF.

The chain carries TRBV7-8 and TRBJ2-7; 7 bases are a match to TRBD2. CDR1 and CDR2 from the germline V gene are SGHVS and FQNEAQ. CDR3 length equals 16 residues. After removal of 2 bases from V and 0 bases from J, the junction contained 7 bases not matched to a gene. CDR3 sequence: CASSLLAGDSSYEQYF. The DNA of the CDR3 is TGTGCCAGCAGCTTACTGGCGGGGGATAGCTCCTACGAGCAGTACTTC. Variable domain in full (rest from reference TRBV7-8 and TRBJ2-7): GAGVSQSPRYKVAKRGQDVALRCDPISGHVSLFWYQQALGQGPEFLTYFQNEAQLDKSGLPSDRFFAERPEGSVSTLKIQRTQQEDSAVYLCASSLLAGDSSYEQYFGPGTRLTVT.

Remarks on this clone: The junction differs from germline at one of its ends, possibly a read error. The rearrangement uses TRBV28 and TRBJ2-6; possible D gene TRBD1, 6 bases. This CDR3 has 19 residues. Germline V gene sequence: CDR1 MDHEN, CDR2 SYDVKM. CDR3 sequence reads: CASSLPRSQGYSGASVLTF. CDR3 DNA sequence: TGTGCCAGCAGTTTACCAAGGTCACAGGGCTACTCTGGGGCCAGCGTCCTGACTTTC.

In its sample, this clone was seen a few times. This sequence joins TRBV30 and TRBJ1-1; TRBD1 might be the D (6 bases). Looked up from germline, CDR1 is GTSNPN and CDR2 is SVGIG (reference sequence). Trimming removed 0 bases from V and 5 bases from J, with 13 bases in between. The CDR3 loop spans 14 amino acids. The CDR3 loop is CAWSVGGAVTEAFF. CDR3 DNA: TGTGCCTGGAGTGTAGGGGGGGCTGTGACTGAAGCTTTCTTT.